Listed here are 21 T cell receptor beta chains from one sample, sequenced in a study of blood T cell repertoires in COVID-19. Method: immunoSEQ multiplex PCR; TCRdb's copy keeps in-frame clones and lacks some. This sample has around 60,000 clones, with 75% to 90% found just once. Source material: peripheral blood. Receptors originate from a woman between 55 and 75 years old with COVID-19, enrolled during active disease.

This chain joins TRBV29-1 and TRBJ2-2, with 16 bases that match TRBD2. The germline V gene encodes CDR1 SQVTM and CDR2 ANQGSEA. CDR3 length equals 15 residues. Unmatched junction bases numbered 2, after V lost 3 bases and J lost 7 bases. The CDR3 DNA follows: TGCAGCGTTGAGGGACTAGCGGGAGGGGTCGGGGAGCTGTTTTTT. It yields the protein CSVEGLAGGVGELFF.

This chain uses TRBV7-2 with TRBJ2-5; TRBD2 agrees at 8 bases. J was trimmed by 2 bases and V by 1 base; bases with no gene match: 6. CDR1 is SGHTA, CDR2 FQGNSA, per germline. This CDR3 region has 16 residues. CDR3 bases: TGTGCCAGCAGCTTAGTAGCGGGAAGGGGTCAAGAGACCCAGTACTTC. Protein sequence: CASSLVAGRGQETQYF.

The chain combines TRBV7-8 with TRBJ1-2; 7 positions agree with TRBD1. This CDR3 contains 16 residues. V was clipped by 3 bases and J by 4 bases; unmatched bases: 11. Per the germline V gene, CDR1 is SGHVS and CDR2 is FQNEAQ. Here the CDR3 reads CASSFDRALLSYGYTF. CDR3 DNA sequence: TGTGCCAGCAGCTTCGACAGGGCCCTGCTATCCTATGGCTACACCTTC.

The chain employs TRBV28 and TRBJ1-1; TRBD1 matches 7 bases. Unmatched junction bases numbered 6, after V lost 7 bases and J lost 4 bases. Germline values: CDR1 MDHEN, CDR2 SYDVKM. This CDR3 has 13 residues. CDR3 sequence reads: CASNTGVGTEAFF. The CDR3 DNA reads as TGTGCCAGCAACACAGGGGTCGGCACTGAAGCTTTCTTT.

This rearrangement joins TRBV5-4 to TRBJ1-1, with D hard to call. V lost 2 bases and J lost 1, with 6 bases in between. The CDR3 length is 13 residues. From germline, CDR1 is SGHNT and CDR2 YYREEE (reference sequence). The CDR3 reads CASSFGGNTEAFF. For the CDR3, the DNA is TGTGCCAGCAGCTTCGGCGGGAACACTGAAGCTTTCTTT.

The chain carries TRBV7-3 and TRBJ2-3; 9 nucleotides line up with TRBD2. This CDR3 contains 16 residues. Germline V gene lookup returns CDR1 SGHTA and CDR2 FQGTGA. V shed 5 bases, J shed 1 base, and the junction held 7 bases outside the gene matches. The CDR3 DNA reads TGTGCCAGCAGCCCCGGGATAGCGGGAGGCACAGATACGCAGTATTTT. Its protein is CASSPGIAGGTDTQYF.

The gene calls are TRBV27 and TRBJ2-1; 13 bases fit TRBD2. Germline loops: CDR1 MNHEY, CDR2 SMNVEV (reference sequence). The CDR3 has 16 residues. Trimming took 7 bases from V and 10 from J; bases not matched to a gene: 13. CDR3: CASTLGGLAGVGEQFF. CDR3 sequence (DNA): TGTGCCAGCACCCTTGGCGGACTAGCGGGAGTTGGAGAGCAGTTCTTC.

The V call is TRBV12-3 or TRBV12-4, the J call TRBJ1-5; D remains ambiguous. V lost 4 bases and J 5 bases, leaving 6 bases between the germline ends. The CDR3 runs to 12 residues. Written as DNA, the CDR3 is TGTGCCAGCAGTTACACCGATCAGCCCCAGCATTTT. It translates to CASSYTDQPQHF.

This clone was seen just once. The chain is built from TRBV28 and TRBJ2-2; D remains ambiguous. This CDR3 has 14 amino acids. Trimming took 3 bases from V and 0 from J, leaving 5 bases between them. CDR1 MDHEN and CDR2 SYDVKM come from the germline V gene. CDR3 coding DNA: TGTGCCAGCAGTTTTTCCACGAACACCGGGGAGCTGTTTTTT. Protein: CASSFSTNTGELFF.

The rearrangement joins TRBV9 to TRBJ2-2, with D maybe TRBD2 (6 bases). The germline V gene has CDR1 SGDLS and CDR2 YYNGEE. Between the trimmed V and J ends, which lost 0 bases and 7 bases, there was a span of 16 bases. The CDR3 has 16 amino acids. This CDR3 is CASSVAGGMKNGELFF. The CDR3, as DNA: TGTGCCAGCAGCGTAGCGGGCGGGATGAAGAACGGGGAGCTGTTTTTT.

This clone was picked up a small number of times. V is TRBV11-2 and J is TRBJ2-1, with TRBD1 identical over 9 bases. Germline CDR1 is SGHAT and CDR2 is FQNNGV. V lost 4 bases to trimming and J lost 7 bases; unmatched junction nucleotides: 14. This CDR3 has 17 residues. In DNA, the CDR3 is TGTGCCAGCAGCTCCCCGCCGGTTGGGACAGGGATAAATGAGCAGTTCTTC. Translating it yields CASSSPPVGTGINEQFF.

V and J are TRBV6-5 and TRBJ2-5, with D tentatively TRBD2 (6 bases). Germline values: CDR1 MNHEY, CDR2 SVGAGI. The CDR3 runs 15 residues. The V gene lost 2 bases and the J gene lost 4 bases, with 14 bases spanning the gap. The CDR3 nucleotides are TGTGCCAGCAGTTACAACGTGGGGGGAGGAGAGACCCAGTACTTC. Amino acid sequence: CASSYNVGGGETQYF.

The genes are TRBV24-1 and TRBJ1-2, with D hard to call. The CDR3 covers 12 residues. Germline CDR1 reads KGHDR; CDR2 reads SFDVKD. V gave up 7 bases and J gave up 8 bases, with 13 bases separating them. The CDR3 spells CATSPEGRGYTF. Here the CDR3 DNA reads TGTGCCACCAGCCCAGAGGGAAGAGGCTACACCTTC.

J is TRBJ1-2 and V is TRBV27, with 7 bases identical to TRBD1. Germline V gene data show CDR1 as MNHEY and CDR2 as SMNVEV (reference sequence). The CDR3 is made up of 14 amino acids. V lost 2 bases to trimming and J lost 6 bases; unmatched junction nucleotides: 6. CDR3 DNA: TGTGCCAGCAGTTTAGTGTCGACAGGGCATGGCTACACCTTC. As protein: CASSLVSTGHGYTF.

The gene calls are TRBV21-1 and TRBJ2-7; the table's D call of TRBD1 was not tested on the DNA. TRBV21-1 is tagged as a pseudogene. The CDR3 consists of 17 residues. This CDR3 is CASRGGCSDRSLREQYF. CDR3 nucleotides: TGTGCCAGCAGGGGAGGTTGCTCGGACAGGTCCTTGAGAGAGCAGTACTTC.

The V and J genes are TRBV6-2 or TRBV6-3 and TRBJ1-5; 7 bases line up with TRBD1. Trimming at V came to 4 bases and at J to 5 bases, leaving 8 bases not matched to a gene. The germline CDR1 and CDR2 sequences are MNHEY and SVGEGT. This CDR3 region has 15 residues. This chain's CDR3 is CASSSGQVRHQPQHF. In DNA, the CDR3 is TGTGCCAGCAGTTCCGGACAGGTTCGTCATCAGCCCCAGCATTTT.

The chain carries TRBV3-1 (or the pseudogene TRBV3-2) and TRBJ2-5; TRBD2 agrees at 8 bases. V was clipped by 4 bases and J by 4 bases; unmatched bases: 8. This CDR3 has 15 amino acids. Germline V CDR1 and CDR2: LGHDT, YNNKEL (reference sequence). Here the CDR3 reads CASSLRRAGVETQYF. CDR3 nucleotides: TGTGCCAGCAGCCTTCGGCGAGCGGGAGTAGAGACCCAGTACTTC.

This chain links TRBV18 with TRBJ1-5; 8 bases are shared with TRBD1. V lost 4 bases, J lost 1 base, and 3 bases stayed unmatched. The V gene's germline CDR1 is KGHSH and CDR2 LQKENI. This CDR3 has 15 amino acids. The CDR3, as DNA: TGTGCCAGCTCACGACAGGGGAAGAGCAATCAGCCCCAGCATTTT. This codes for CASSRQGKSNQPQHF.

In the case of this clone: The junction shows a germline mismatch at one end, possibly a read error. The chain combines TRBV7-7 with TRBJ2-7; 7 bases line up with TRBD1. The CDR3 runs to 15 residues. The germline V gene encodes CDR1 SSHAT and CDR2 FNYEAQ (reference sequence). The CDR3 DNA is TGTGCTAGCAGCTTAGCTGTGGGGACAGTTTACGAGCAGTACTTC. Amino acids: CASSLAVGTVYEQYF.

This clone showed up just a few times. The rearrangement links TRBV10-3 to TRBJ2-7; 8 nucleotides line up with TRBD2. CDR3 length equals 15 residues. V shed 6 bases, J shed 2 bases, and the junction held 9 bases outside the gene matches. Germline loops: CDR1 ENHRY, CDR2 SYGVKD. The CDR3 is CAISPPGGATYEQYF. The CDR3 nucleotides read TGTGCCATCAGCCCCCCGGGGGGGGCGACCTACGAGCAGTACTTC.

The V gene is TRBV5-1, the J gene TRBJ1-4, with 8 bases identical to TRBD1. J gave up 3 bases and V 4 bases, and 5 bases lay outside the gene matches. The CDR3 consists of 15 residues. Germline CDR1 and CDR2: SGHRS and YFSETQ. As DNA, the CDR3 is TGCGCCAGCAGCCCTTTACAGGGGGCTAATGAAAAACTGTTTTTT. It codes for CASSPLQGANEKLFF. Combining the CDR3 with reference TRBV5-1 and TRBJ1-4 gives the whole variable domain KAGVTQTPRYLIKTRGQQVTLSCSPISGHRSVSWYQQTPGQGLQFLFEYFSETQRNKGNFPGRFSGRQFSNSRSEMNVSTLELGDSALYLCASSPLQGANEKLFFGSGTQLSVL.